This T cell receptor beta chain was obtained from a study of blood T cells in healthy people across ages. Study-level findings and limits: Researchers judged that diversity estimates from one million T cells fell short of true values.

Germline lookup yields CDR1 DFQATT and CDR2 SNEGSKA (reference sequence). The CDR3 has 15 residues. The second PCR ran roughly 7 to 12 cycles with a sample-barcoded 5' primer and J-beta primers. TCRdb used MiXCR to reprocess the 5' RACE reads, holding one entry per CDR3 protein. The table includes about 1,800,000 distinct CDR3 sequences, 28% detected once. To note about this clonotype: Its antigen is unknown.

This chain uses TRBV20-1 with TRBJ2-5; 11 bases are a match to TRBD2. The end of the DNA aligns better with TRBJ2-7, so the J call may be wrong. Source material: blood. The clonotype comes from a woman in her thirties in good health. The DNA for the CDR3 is TGCAGTGCAGAGACCGTAGCGGGGGGGCTGAACGAGCAGTACTTC. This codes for CSAETVAGGLNEQYF.